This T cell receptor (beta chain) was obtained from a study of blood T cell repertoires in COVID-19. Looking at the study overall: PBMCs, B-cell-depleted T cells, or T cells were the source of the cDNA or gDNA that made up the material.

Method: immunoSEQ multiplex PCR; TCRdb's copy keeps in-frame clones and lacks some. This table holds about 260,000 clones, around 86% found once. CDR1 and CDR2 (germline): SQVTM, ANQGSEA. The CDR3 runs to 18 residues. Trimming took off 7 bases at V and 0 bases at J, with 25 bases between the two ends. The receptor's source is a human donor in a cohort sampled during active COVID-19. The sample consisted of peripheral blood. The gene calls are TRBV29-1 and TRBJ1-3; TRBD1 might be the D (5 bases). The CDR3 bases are TGCAGCGCCGCCGACAGCCGGTACCAGGGCCCCTCTGGAAACACCATATATTTT. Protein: CSAADSRYQGPSGNTIYF.